This TCR beta chain was sequenced for a study of blood T cells in healthy people across ages. It was with a sample-barcoded 5' primer and a J-beta primer mix that a second PCR of roughly 7 to 12 cycles was run. Each cDNA molecule, via a template-switch adaptor with 12 random nucleotides, was tagged. MiXCR was run by TCRdb on the 5' RACE reads, yielding one entry per CDR3 protein. The sample includes about 580,000 distinct CDR3 sequences, 45% to 55% of them seen just once. The CDR3 length is 15 residues. The V and J ends lost 3 bases and 12 bases respectively, with 21 bases between them. Per the germline V gene, CDR1 is DFQATT and CDR2 is SNEGSKA (reference sequence).

Material for sequencing was blood. The gene calls are TRBV20-1 and TRBJ1-6; D gene uncertain. The sequence was obtained from an elderly man in good health. CDR3 in amino acids: CSASPGRAAERPLHF. The CDR3 DNA sequence: TGCAGTGCTAGCCCAGGACGCGCGGCCGAACGACCCCTCCACTTT.